The TCR beta chain under discussion was sequenced for a study of blood T cell repertoires in COVID-19. Across the whole study: Collection of acute and convalescent COVID-19 samples took place in the United States, Italy and Spain.

Original data processing: From reference gene primer amplification, estimates of nucleated cell counts were derived. Here immunoSEQ multiplex PCR was the method, and the copy in TCRdb shows in-frame clones only, minus some. Clone size and the V and J calls come from that table; the DNA yielded D and trimming. The top ten hold 5.7% of the sample, which has under 95,000 clones, about 68% seen once. Trimming stripped 9 bases from V and 6 bases from J, with 20 bases between. Germline-derived CDR1 and CDR2 are LNHDA and SQIVND (reference sequence). This CDR3 is built from 14 residues. The rearrangement links TRBV19 to TRBJ1-1; D call uncertain. The clonotype originates from a man aged 50 to 59 with active or convalescent COVID-19. Sequencing was performed on peripheral blood. In nucleotides, the CDR3 is TGTGCCAGCCGATCGGGAAGCAGCCGATCTGAAGCTTTCTTT. Translated, it gives CASRSGSSRSEAFF.